Presented here are 8 T cell receptor beta chains from one specimen sequenced in a study of regulatory T cells in long-lasting Graves disease. Construction of the TCR beta libraries employed iRepertoire HTBI primers in conjunction with Arm-PCR of CDR3 regions. TCRdb used MiXCR to reprocess the multiplex PCR reads, holding one entry per CDR3 protein. The sample has 200,000 to 300,000 distinct CDR3 sequences; 20% are singletons. As for time point: newly diagnosed GD, antithyroid drugs for less than 3 months. PBMC-extracted RNA yielded the TCR library. The material sequenced was peripheral blood mononuclear cells (PBMCs), taken at new diagnosis, from a patient treated with antithyroid drugs. The origin of the receptors is a female donor with Graves disease.

This clonotype was seen repeatedly, ten times or more. V usage is TRBV3-2 and J usage is TRBJ2-7; the D call in the table, TRBD1, was not verified against the DNA. TRBV3-2 is designated a pseudogene. CDR3 size: 15 residues. CDR3 DNA: TGTGCCAGCAGCCAAGTTCCGCGGGGGAGCTACGAGCAGTACTTC. Its protein product is CASSQVPRGSYEQYF.

About this clonotype: A clone one base away is much larger, so this may be a read error. The rearrangement uses TRBV11-2 and TRBJ2-3; 8 bases fit TRBD1. Trimming cost V 1 base and J 4 bases; bases outside gene matches: 1. The CDR3 totals 14 residues. The V gene's germline CDR1 is SGHAT and CDR2 FQNNGV. The CDR3 DNA is TGTGCCAGCAGCTTAGTACAGGGGGCAGATACGCAGTATTTT. Translated: CASSLVQGADTQYF. The whole variable domain, filled in from reference TRBV11-2 and TRBJ2-3, reads EAGVAQSPRYKIIEKRQSVAFWCNPISGHATLYWYQQILGQGPKLLIQFQNNGVVDDSQLPKDRFSAERLKGVDSTLKIQPAKLEDSAVYLCASSLVQGADTQYFGPGTRLTVL.

This clonotype has ten or more counts. The V call is TRBV11-2, the J call TRBJ2-1; unclear D gene. Judging by the DNA end, TRBJ2-5 fits better; the J call may be wrong. The V gene's germline CDR1 is SGHAT and CDR2 FQNNGV. This CDR3 contains 11 residues. The CDR3 reads CASSVFETQYF. In DNA form, the CDR3 reads TGTGCCAGCAGCGTTTTCGAGACCCAGTACTTC.

This chain connects TRBV20-1 to TRBJ2-5; D possibly corresponds to TRBD1 (6 bases). From germline, CDR1 is DFQATT and CDR2 SNEGSKA (reference sequence). This CDR3 has 13 residues. V was cut by 5 bases and J by 1 base, with 11 bases left in between. CDR3 amino acids: CSALLTGQETQYF. For the CDR3, the DNA is TGCAGTGCTCTTCTGACAGGCCAAGAGACCCAGTACTTC.

The gene calls are TRBV25-1 and TRBJ1-1, with D unclear. CDR1 and CDR2 (germline): MGHDK, SYGVNS. This CDR3 region has 13 residues. Trimming removed 2 bases from V and 1 base from J, with 5 bases in between. The CDR3 DNA reads as TGTGCCAGCAGTGAAAGGAGGAACACTGAAGCTTTCTTT. It encodes CASSERRNTEAFF. Using reference TRBV25-1 and TRBJ1-1 for the parts outside the CDR3, the full variable domain is EADIYQTPRYLVIGTGKKITLECSQTMGHDKMYWYQQDPGMELHLIHYSYGVNSTEKGDLSSESTVSRIRTEHFPLTLESARPSHTSQYLCASSERRNTEAFFGQGTRLTVV.

In its sample, this clonotype was seen many times. V and J are TRBV20-1 and TRBJ2-1; the D gene is possibly TRBD1 (7 bases). The CDR3 has 14 residues. V was clipped by 7 bases and J by 5 bases, with 18 bases between them. The V gene's germline CDR1 is DFQATT and CDR2 SNEGSKA (reference sequence). CDR3 sequence (DNA): TGCAGTGTTAGGGGGCGGAGGGACCACAATGAGCAGTTCTTC. Encoded protein: CSVRGRRDHNEQFF.

This clonotype was counted at least ten times. Here the CDR3 reads CASSAGTSGINGEFF. Here the CDR3 DNA reads TGTGCCAGCAGTGCCGGGACTAGCGGGATAAACGGGGAGTTCTTC. This chain links TRBV2 with TRBJ2-1, with 13 bases aligning to TRBD2. This CDR3 region has 15 residues. Germline CDR1 reads SNHLY; CDR2 reads FYNNEI. J lost 14 bases, V lost 4 bases, and 11 bases had no gene match. Combining the CDR3 with reference TRBV2 and TRBJ2-1 gives the whole variable domain EPEVTQTPSHQVTQMGQEVILRCVPISNHLYFYWYRQILGQKVEFLVSFYNNEISEKSEIFDDQFSVERPDGSNFTLKIRSTKLEDSAMYFCASSAGTSGINGEFFGPGTRLTVL.

The J gene is TRBJ1-5, the V gene TRBV6-1, with D possibly being TRBD1 (5 bases). CDR3 size: 15 residues. Germline values: CDR1 MNHNS, CDR2 SASEGT. V was cut by 6 bases and J by 3 bases, with 15 bases left in between. In DNA, the CDR3 is TGTGCCAGCAGCCCGGGACTGGGGCTCAATCAGCCCCAGCATTTT. Its protein product is CASSPGLGLNQPQHF.